The sequence of this TCR beta chain was determined in a study of regulatory T cells in long-lasting Graves disease. Study in general: To qualify as persistent, Graves' disease required over 5 years of antithyroid drugs with positive TSH receptor antibodies.

The CDR3 has 15 residues. The V end lost 1 base, the J end lost 7 bases, and 19 bases lay between the germline ends. The germline gives CDR1 DFQATT, CDR2 SNEGSKA (reference sequence). Sequencing libraries for TCR beta were prepared with iRepertoire HTBI primers and Arm-PCR of CDR3 regions. A single record per CDR3 protein comes from TCRdb applying MiXCR to the multiplex PCR reads. In the table there are about 340,000 distinct CDR3 sequences, about 20% of which are singletons. In its sample, this clonotype was seen many times. Its antigen is not identified. The time point: persistent/refractory GD, antithyroid drugs over 5 years with positive TRAb. Extracted PBMC RNA gave rise to the TCR library. Study observations and caveats: The TCR repertoire of persistent Graves' patients was less diverse than that of newly diagnosed ones. Patients with persistent disease showed a bias toward TRBV28, TRBJ1-2 and TRBJ2-5. With a few thousand shared public clonotypes, persistent patients exceeded new patients, who shared more than 900.

The sequence derives from a female donor with Graves disease. The chain couples TRBV20-1 to TRBJ1-1; D is ambiguous. The sample in question was peripheral blood mononuclear cells (PBMCs), obtained when the disease was refractory, from a patient treated with antithyroid drugs. CDR3: CSARVSTSADLEAFF. CDR3 bases: TGCAGTGCTAGAGTTTCTACGTCGGCGGACCTTGAAGCTTTCTTT.